This TCR beta chain was sequenced in a study of T cells in Graves' hyperthyroidism and ophthalmopathy (dated by TCRdb to between 2019 and 2020). With regard to the full study: Peripheral blood was collected at initial diagnosis, before any treatment. Thyroid tissue and blood T-cell repertoires from six Graves' hyperthyroidism patients were also compared in the study. TCR V-J signatures able to tell the groups apart were searched for in a discovery cohort of 95 or so patients, of whom roughly 42 had Graves' ophthalmopathy and roughly 58 had stable Graves' hyperthyroidism. Following sampling, methimazole starting at 30 mg daily was given to hyperthyroidism patients, and high-dose intravenous methylprednisolone was given to ophthalmopathy patients. The paper reports TCR Vbeta CDR3 sequencing of some 140 peripheral blood samples: approximately 41 ophthalmopathy, under 80 hyperthyroidism and 17 progressor patients. The roughly 91 discovery patients were randomly divided into training and test sets at a 7:3 ratio. An independent validation cohort of under 20 hyperthyroidism patients and approximately 16 patients who later progressed to ophthalmopathy tested prospective prediction of ophthalmopathy.

Graves' hyperthyroidism was defined as stable when no progression to ophthalmopathy occurred over 18 months of follow-up. The hyperthyroidism patients were between 18 and 65 years old and newly diagnosed, with a disease duration of less than 2 months. Exclusion was applied to patients with uncontrolled infections, other autoimmune diseases, pregnancy or lactation. Diagnoses were based on clinical symptoms, serum thyroxine and TRAb, thyroid ultrasound and orbital computed tomography. Ficoll-Paque density gradient centrifugation was used to isolate PBMCs from 10 ml of fresh peripheral blood. Trizol reagent was used to extract total RNA, and RNA quality was then checked on an Agilent 2100 Bioanalyzer. This clonotype was observed at least ten times. Its specific antigen is unknown. No base qualities exist here, and no much larger clone lies one base off it. Its CDR3 holds 16 amino acids, cysteine through phenylalanine. The CDR3 DNA has 48 bases and is translated from base 1. Trimming removed 0 bases from V and 8 bases from J, leaving 19 bases between the germline ends.

TCR beta CDR3 regions were amplified from RNA transcripts. The first round of RT-PCR for the TCR CDR3 was performed with the HTBI primer set and the Qiagen OneStep RT-PCR kit. Libraries were constructed in a second round of multiplex PCR, after which size selection and purification were performed. Sequencing of the libraries was done on an Illumina HiSeq2000 using paired-end 100 bp reads. On the study's bioinformatics: SOAPnuke was used to process the raw data, throwing out any read that contained adapters or uncalled bases, had a mean Phred below 15, or lacked an exact constant-primer or identifier match. High-quality paired reads were merged using COPE v1.2.5, and each unique nucleotide sequence was defined as a clonotype. MiTCR v1.1 was used to align the clonotypes against IMGT TRBV, TRBD and TRBJ reference segments. Only V-J combinations with frequency above 0.0001, covering roughly 99% of repertoires, were analysed. The TCS score was defined as the ratio of F50 (clonal expansion) to E x V (chaos), calculated using BLOSUM62-based TCRdist between CDR3 peptides within each V-J. Welch's t-statistics and random forest reduced roughly 540 V-J features to roughly 13, which were used in a naive Bayes classifier (R e1071). TCRdb's own reprocessing of the public reads used fastp at Q25 and MiXCR and kept productive beta chains. Each CDR3 protein appears once, grouped with its most common genes and DNA. TCRdb assigned the V and J calls; the authors' analysis was not used. This sample has around 440,000 distinct CDR3 sequences in its table, and around 16% of those were observed once. 11% to 15% of the sample is taken by the ten largest.

The paper as a whole reports these results and caveats: No statistical method was used to set the sample size in advance, and investigators knew the group allocation. Most expanded thyroid clonotypes (frequency above 0.001) were also found in blood, which suggests that blood repertoires may mirror thyroid immune responses. A model built on a 13 V-J signature distinguished ophthalmopathy from stable hyperthyroidism, reaching approximately 89% sensitivity and under 84% specificity in cross-validation and 80%/75% in testing. In validation, progression to ophthalmopathy was predicted by the model with around 71% sensitivity and 72.22% specificity, a median of 6.5 months before onset.

The chain is made from TRBV12-3 or TRBV12-4 and TRBJ1-2, with the identity of the D gene unclear. Sequencing input: blood. The clonotype comes from a woman under 30 with Graves' hyperthyroidism. CDR3 region: CASSLARVWSAGGYTF. The DNA sequence is TGTGCCAGCAGTTTAGCGCGAGTTTGGTCGGCGGGAGGCTACACCTTC.